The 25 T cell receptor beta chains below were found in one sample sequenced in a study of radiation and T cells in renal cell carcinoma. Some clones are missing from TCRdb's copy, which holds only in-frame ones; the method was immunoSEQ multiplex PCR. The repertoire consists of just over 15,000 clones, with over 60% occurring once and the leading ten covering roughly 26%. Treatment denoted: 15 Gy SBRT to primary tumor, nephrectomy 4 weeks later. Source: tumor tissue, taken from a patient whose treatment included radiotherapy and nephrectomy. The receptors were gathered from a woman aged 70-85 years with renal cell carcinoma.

Here the CDR3 reads CASSEGWLNTEAFF. The CDR3 coding sequence is TGCGCCAGCAGTGAGGGTTGGCTCAACACTGAAGCTTTCTTT. J is TRBJ1-1 and V is TRBV10-1; D gene uncertain. The CDR3 totals 14 residues. The V gene's germline CDR1 is WNHNN and CDR2 SYGVQD (reference sequence). The V gene lost 2 bases and the J gene lost 2 bases, with 9 bases spanning the gap.

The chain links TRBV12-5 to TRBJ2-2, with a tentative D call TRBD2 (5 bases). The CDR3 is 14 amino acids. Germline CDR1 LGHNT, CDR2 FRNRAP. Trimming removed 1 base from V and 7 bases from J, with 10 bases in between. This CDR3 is CASGLAPGSGELFF. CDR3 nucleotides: TGTGCTAGTGGTTTGGCCCCGGGGAGCGGGGAGCTGTTTTTT.

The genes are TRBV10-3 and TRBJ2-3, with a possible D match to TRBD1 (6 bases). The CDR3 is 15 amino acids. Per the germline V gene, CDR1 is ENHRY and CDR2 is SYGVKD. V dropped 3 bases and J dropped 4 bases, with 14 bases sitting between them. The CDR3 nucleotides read TGTGCCATCAGTGACTACAGGGTTTTGGCAGATACGCAGTATTTT. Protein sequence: CAISDYRVLADTQYF.

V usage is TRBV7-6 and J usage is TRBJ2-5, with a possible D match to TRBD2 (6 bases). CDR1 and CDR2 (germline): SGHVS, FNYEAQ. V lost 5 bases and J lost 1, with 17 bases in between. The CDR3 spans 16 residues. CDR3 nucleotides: TGTGCCAGCAGCCTAATCGGGAGCAGCCTCCAAGAGACCCAGTACTTC. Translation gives CASSLIGSSLQETQYF.

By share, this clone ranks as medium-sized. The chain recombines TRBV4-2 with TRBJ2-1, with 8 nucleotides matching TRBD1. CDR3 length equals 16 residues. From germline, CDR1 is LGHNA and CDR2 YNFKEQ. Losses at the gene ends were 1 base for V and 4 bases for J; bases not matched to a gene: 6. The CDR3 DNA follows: TGTGCCAGCAGCCAAGGATACACAGGGGGTTACAATGAGCAGTTCTTC. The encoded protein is CASSQGYTGGYNEQFF.

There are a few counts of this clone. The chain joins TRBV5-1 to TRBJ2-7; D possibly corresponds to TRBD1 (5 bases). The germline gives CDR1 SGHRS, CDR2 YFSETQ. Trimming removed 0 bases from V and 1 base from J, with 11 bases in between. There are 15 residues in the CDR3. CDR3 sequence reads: CASSLEGRASYEQYF. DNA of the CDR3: TGCGCCAGCAGCTTGGAGGGCAGGGCGTCCTACGAGCAGTACTTC.

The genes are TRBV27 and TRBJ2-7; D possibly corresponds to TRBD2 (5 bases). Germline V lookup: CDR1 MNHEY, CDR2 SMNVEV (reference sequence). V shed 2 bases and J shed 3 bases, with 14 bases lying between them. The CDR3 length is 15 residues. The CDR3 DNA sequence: TGTGCCAGCAGTTTAGATAGCCTAGCTTTCTACGAGCAGTACTTC. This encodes CASSLDSLAFYEQYF.

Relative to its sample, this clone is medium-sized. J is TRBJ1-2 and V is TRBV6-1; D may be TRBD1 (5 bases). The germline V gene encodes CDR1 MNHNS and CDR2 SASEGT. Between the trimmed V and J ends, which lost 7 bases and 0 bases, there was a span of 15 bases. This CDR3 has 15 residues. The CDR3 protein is CASTEGLRANYGYTF. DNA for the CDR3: TGTGCCAGCACCGAGGGACTACGAGCTAACTATGGCTACACCTTC.

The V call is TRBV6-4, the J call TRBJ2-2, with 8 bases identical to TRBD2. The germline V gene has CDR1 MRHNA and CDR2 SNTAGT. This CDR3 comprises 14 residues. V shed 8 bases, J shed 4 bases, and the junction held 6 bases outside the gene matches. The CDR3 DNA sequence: TGTGCCAGCGCCGTCGGGGGGGCCACCGGGGAGCTGTTTTTT. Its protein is CASAVGGATGELFF.

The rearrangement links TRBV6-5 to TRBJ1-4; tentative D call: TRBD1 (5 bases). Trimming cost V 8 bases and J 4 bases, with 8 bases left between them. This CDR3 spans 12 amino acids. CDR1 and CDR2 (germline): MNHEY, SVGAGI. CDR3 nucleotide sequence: TGTGCCAGCGGCAGGGATAATGAAAAACTGTTTTTT. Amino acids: CASGRDNEKLFF.

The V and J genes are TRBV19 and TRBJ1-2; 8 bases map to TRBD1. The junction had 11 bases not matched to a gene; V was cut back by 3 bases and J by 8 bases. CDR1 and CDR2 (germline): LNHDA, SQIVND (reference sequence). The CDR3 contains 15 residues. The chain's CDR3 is CASSMNGDRPGGYTF. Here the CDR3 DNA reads TGTGCCAGTAGTATGAACGGGGACAGGCCGGGAGGCTACACCTTC.

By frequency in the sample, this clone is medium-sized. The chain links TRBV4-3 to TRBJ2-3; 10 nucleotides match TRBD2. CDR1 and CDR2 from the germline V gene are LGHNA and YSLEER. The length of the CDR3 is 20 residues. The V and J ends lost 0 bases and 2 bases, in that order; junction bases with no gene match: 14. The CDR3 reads CASSQDRGRASGSLTDTQYF. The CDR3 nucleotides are TGCGCCAGCAGCCAAGATAGGGGACGGGCTAGCGGGAGTCTCACAGATACGCAGTATTTT.

As DNA, the CDR3 is TGTGCCAGCAGCTTGGGAGTCTATATCGATGAGCAGTTCTTC. Encoded protein: CASSLGVYIDEQFF. The chain links TRBV5-5 to TRBJ2-1; D not resolved. Germline lookup yields CDR1 SGHKS and CDR2 YYEKEE (reference sequence). CDR3 length: 14 amino acids. V was shortened by 0 bases and J by 8 bases, with 12 bases between the two germline ends.

CDR3 nucleotide sequence: TGTGCCAGCAGTGGGACCTCGGGCTACACCTTC. Translating gives CASSGTSGYTF. This chain uses TRBV2 with TRBJ1-2; D gene ambiguous. CDR1 is SNHLY and CDR2 is FYNNEI in the germline V gene. The CDR3 is made up of 11 amino acids. Trimming removed 4 bases at V and 8 bases at J, with 8 bases between.

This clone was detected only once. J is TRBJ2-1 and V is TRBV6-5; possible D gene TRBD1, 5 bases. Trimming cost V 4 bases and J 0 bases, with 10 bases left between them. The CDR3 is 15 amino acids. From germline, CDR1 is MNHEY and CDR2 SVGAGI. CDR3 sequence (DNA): TGTGCCAGCAGTTTATCAGGGAACTCCTACAATGAGCAGTTCTTC. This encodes CASSLSGNSYNEQFF.

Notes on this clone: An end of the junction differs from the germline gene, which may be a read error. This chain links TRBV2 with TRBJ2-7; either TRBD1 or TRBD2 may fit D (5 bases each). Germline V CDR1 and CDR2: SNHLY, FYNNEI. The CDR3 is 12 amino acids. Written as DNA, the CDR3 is TGTGCCAGCAGTCCTCTTCCGGGACCTCGACTCTTC. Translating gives CASSPLPGPRLF.

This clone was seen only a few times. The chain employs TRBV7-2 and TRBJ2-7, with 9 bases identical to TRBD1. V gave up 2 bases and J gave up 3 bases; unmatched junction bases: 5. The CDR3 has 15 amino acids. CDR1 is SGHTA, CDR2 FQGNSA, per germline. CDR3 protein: CASSLFRDRVYEQYF. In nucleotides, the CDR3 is TGTGCCAGCAGCTTATTCCGGGACAGGGTCTACGAGCAGTACTTC.

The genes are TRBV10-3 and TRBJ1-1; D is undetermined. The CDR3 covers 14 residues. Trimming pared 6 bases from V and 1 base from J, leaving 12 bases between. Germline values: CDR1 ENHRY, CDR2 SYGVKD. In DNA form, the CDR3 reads TGTGCCATCAGACCGGGGATACAGAACACTGAAGCTTTCTTT. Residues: CAIRPGIQNTEAFF.

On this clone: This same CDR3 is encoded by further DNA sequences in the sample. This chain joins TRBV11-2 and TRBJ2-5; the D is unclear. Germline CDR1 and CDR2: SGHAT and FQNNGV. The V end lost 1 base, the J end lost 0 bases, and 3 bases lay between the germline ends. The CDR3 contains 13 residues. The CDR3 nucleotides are TGTGCCAGCAGCTTAGCGGACCAAGAGACCCAGTACTTC. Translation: CASSLADQETQYF.

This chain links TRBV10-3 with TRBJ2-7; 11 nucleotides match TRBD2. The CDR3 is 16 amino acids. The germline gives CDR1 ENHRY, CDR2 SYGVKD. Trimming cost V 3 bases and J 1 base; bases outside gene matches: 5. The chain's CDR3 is CAISELAGDESYEQYF. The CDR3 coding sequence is TGTGCCATCAGTGAACTAGCGGGGGATGAATCCTACGAGCAGTACTTC.

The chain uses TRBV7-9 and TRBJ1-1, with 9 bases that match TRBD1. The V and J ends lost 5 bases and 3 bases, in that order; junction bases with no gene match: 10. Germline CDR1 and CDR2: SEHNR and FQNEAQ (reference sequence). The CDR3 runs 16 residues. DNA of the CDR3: TGTGCCAGCAGCCCACACTCGACAGGGGGTGACACTGAAGCTTTCTTT. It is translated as CASSPHSTGGDTEAFF.

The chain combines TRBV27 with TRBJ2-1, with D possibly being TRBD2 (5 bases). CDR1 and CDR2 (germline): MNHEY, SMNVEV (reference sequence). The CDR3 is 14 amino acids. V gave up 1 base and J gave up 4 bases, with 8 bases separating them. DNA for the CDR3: TGTGCCAGCAGTTTATGGACGGGGTACAATGAGCAGTTCTTC. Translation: CASSLWTGYNEQFF.

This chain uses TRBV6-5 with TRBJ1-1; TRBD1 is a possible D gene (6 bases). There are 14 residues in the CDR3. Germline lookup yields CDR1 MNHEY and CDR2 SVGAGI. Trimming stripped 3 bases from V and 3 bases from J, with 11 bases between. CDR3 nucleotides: TGTGCCAGCAGTTATTCCGACAGGTACACTGAAGCTTTCTTT. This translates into CASSYSDRYTEAFF.

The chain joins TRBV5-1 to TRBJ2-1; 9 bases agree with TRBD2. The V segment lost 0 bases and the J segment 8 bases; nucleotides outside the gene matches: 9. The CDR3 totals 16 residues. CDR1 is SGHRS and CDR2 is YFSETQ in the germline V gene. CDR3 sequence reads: CASSLVLAGATDEQFF. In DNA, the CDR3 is TGCGCCAGCAGCTTGGTATTAGCGGGGGCCACGGATGAGCAGTTCTTC.

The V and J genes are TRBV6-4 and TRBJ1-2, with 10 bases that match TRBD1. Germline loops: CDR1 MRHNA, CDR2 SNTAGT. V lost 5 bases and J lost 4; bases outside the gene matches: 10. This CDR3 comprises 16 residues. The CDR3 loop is CASSSRQGARVYGYTF. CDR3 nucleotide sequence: TGTGCCAGCAGTTCCAGACAGGGGGCGCGTGTCTATGGCTACACCTTC.